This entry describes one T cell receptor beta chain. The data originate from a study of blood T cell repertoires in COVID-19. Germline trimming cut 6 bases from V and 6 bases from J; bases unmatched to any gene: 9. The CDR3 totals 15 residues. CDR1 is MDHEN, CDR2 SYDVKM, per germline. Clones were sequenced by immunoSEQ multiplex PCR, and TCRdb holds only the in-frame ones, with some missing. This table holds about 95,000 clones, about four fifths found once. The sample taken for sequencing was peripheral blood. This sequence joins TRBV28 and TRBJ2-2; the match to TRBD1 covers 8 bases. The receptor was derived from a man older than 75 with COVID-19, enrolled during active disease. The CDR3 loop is CASREDRVFPGELFF. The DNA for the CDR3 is TGTGCCAGCAGAGAGGACAGGGTTTTCCCCGGGGAGCTGTTTTTT. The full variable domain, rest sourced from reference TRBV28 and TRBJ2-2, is DVKVTQSSRYLVKRTGEKVFLECVQDMDHENMFWYRQDPGLGLRLIYFSYDVKMKEKGDIPEGYSVSREKKERFSLILESASTNQTSMYLCASREDRVFPGELFFGEGSRLTVL.